Below, 16 T cell receptor beta chains from the same sample are listed, as sequenced in a study of blood T cell repertoires in COVID-19 (dated by TCRdb to between 2020 and 2021). Preparation of the library involved the immunoSEQ multiplex PCR assay. What TCRdb holds here is the immuneACCESS table cut down to in-frame rearrangements. Part of the clones is not present; checked against another copy, under half of the missing clones reflect an unresolved V gene, and the others are unexplained. This sample holds approximately 490,000 clones; around 90% were observed only once. Together, the top ten hold under 0.75% of the sample. The sequenced sample was PBMCs or T cells enriched from blood (not recorded which). Receptors originate from a woman younger than 30 who had recovered from COVID-19.

This clone appeared a few times. The chain employs TRBV5-1 and TRBJ1-4; the match to TRBD1 covers 9 bases. The germline V gene has CDR1 SGHRS and CDR2 YFSETQ. V trimming: 1 base; J trimming: 4 bases; junction bases outside the gene matches: 2. The CDR3 runs to 15 residues. In DNA form, the CDR3 reads TGCGCCAGCAGCTTGCCGGGACAGGGTAATGAAAAACTGTTTTTT. Encoded protein: CASSLPGQGNEKLFF.

V is TRBV5-1 and J is TRBJ2-7; 10 bases match TRBD1. Germline V CDR1 and CDR2: SGHRS, YFSETQ. The CDR3 totals 14 residues. J was trimmed by 3 bases and V by 7 bases; bases with no gene match: 7. This CDR3 is CASARDRGDYEQYF. The CDR3 DNA sequence: TGCGCCAGCGCTAGGGACAGGGGCGACTACGAGCAGTACTTC.

This chain connects TRBV25-1 to TRBJ1-2; 7 bases are shared with TRBD1. The germline V gene has CDR1 MGHDK and CDR2 SYGVNS. This CDR3 has 15 residues. V dropped 2 bases and J dropped 8; count of bases not matched to a gene: 11. Written as DNA, the CDR3 is TGTGCCAGCAGTGAACCTACAGGGGAACGACGGGGCTACACCTTC. Amino acids: CASSEPTGERRGYTF.

This rearrangement joins TRBV28 to TRBJ2-2, with TRBD1 matching 10 bases. The ends lost 6 bases at V and 4 bases at J; junction bases unmatched: 2. CDR1 MDHEN and CDR2 SYDVKM come from the germline V gene. This CDR3 is built from 14 residues. The CDR3 loop reads CASRRTGGTGELFF. DNA of the CDR3: TGTGCCAGCAGGAGGACAGGGGGCACCGGGGAGCTGTTTTTT.

In this sample, this clone turned up many times. This sequence joins TRBV7-2 and TRBJ1-5; D is perhaps TRBD1 (6 bases). Germline CDR1 is SGHTA and CDR2 is FQGNSA. CDR3 length equals 17 residues. V shed 1 base and J shed 6 bases, with 19 bases lying between them. The CDR3 loop is CASSLVAHRDGGQPQHF. Here the CDR3 DNA reads TGTGCCAGCAGCTTAGTTGCGCACAGGGACGGTGGTCAGCCCCAGCATTTT.

The CDR3 protein is CASSAGTGANTEAFF. The CDR3 DNA sequence: TGTGCCAGCAGCGCCGGGACAGGGGCGAACACTGAAGCTTTCTTT. V is TRBV9 and J is TRBJ1-1, with 10 nucleotides matching TRBD1. Germline CDR1 and CDR2: SGDLS and YYNGEE. Trimming took 3 bases from V and 1 from J; bases not matched to a gene: 3. The CDR3 sequence is 15 residues long.

CDR3 protein: CASSEWSGSTEAFF. The CDR3 DNA reads as TGTGCCAGCAGTGAATGGTCAGGGTCCACTGAAGCTTTCTTT. V gene TRBV2 combines with J gene TRBJ1-1; TRBD1 is a possible D gene (5 bases). This CDR3 is 14 amino acids long. V was cut by 2 bases and J by 4 bases, with 11 bases left in between. Germline values: CDR1 SNHLY, CDR2 FYNNEI.

This clone has just a few counts. This same CDR3 is encoded by further DNA sequences in the sample. This chain links TRBV18 with TRBJ1-2, with 7 bases fitting TRBD1. After removal of 3 bases from V and 4 bases from J, the junction contained 2 bases not matched to a gene. Germline loops: CDR1 KGHSH, CDR2 LQKENI. CDR3 size: 13 residues. DNA of the CDR3: TGTGCCAGCTCACCGGGACAGCTCTATGGCTACACCTTC. Its protein product is CASSPGQLYGYTF.

The J gene is TRBJ2-1, the V gene TRBV14, with a weak D call TRBD1 (5 bases). V was trimmed by 3 bases and J by 2 bases, leaving 8 bases between them. This CDR3 contains 14 residues. The V gene's germline CDR1 is SGHDN and CDR2 FVKESK. The CDR3 loop reads CASSQQGAYNEQFF. CDR3 nucleotide sequence: TGTGCCAGCAGCCAGCAAGGGGCCTACAATGAGCAGTTCTTC. Based on the CDR3 plus reference TRBV14 and TRBJ2-1, the full variable domain is EAGVTQFPSHSVIEKGQTVTLRCDPISGHDNLYWYRRVMGKEIKFLLHFVKESKQDESGMPNNRFLAERTGGTYSTLKVQPAELEDSGVYFCASSQQGAYNEQFFGPGTRLTVL.

This sequence joins TRBV5-6 and TRBJ1-6, with D possibly TRBD1 on 6 matching bases. CDR3 length: 12 amino acids. Per germline, CDR1 SGHDT and CDR2 YYEEEE. V shed 7 bases and J shed 18 bases, with 20 bases lying between them. The CDR3 DNA follows: TGTGCCAGCGGACGACTCGGGACAACTCCCCACTTT. Translation gives CASGRLGTTPHF.

This chain connects TRBV5-1 to TRBJ2-1; 9 nucleotides align to TRBD1. The CDR3 length is 15 residues. The J segment lost 7 bases and the V segment lost 0 bases, leaving 5 bases of the junction unmatched. Germline CDR1 and CDR2: SGHRS and YFSETQ. The CDR3 DNA follows: TGCGCCAGCAGCTTGGATGGGACAGGGATGAATGAGCAGTTCTTC. Amino acids: CASSLDGTGMNEQFF. The variable domain in full, with the rest retrieved from reference TRBV5-1 and TRBJ2-1, is KAGVTQTPRYLIKTRGQQVTLSCSPISGHRSVSWYQQTPGQGLQFLFEYFSETQRNKGNFPGRFSGRQFSNSRSEMNVSTLELGDSALYLCASSLDGTGMNEQFFGPGTRLTVL.

On this clone itself: Its ends do not fully match the called genes, so a read error is possible. This chain joins TRBV12-5 and TRBJ2-2; 15 nucleotides align to TRBD2. CDR3 length: 20 amino acids. CDR1 LGHNT and CDR2 FRNRAP come from the germline V gene. The CDR3 region has the DNA TGTGCTCGTGGCCGCGGGGGACTAGCGGGGGGTAAGGCGGGAACCGGGGAGCTGTTTTTT. Protein product: CARGRGGLAGGKAGTGELFF.

The rearrangement joins TRBV7-2 to TRBJ2-5; a possible D gene is TRBD2 (6 bases). The V and J ends lost 5 bases and 2 bases respectively, with 15 bases between them. Germline V gene lookup returns CDR1 SGHTA and CDR2 FQGNSA. The CDR3 covers 15 residues. CDR3 region: CASSTPEGPQETQYF. CDR3 sequence (DNA): TGTGCCAGCAGCACCCCGGAGGGGCCGCAAGAGACCCAGTACTTC.

The V call is TRBV5-1, the J call TRBJ1-4; D call uncertain. The CDR3 sequence is 16 residues long. Deletions cut 4 bases from V and 5 bases from J, with 18 bases between. The germline V gene has CDR1 SGHRS and CDR2 YFSETQ. The CDR3 coding sequence is TGCGCCAGCAGCACGACAACCACGCGGAGGAATGAAAAACTGTTTTTT. This translates into CASSTTTTRRNEKLFF.

This clone appeared a single time. This sequence joins TRBV6-4 and TRBJ1-1; 7 nucleotides align to TRBD1. Germline CDR1 reads MRHNA; CDR2 reads SNTAGT. J gave up 4 bases and V 10 bases, and 15 bases lay outside the gene matches. The CDR3 covers 15 residues. The CDR3 loop is CATVSRGSLGTEAFF. The CDR3 DNA is TGTGCCACCGTCAGCAGGGGGAGTTTGGGCACTGAAGCTTTCTTT.

J is TRBJ1-2 and V is TRBV7-8; D is uncertain. With 6 bases removed from V and 0 bases from J, the gap between germline ends came to 11 bases. Germline CDR1 and CDR2: SGHVS and FQNEAQ. The CDR3 length is 14 residues. Here the CDR3 DNA reads TGTGCCAGCAGTCCCGACGGAGCTAACTATGGCTACACCTTC. This sequence encodes CASSPDGANYGYTF.